The 19 T cell receptor beta chains below all came from one sample that was sequenced in a study of identical twins. Using its own MiXCR run on the 5' RACE reads, TCRdb lists one record per CDR3 protein. Of approximately 220,000 distinct CDR3 sequences in the sample, around 7.6% were seen once. This sample was also put to use in a study of yellow fever vaccine responses in identical twins.

Sequencing used CD8+ T cells sorted from blood. These receptors were collected from a woman younger than 35 in good health.

This clonotype was recorded at least ten times. The chain joins TRBV20-1 to TRBJ1-1; 8 bases map to TRBD1. V gave up 0 bases and J gave up 6 bases; unmatched junction bases: 9. CDR3 length: 15 amino acids. Per germline, CDR1 DFQATT and CDR2 SNEGSKA (reference sequence). CDR3 in amino acids: CSARDPEKQGAEAFF. CDR3 bases: TGCAGTGCTAGAGATCCGGAAAAACAGGGGGCTGAAGCTTTCTTT.

There are a few counts of this clonotype. The gene calls are TRBV28 and TRBJ1-1; 7 bases are a match to TRBD1. This CDR3 spans 14 amino acids. Germline V gene lookup returns CDR1 MDHEN and CDR2 SYDVKM. The ends lost 9 bases at V and 0 bases at J; junction bases unmatched: 7. In nucleotides, the CDR3 is TGTGCCAGTTACACGGACAGGCTGAACACTGAAGCTTTCTTT. It specifies CASYTDRLNTEAFF.

This clonotype was recorded many times. The chain uses TRBV9 and TRBJ1-2; D is unresolved. Germline loops: CDR1 SGDLS, CDR2 YYNGEE. CDR3 length: 12 residues. V lost 6 bases to trimming and J lost 2 bases, with 8 bases between them. The CDR3 bases are TGTGCCAGCACTGGGGAAAACTATGGCTACACCTTC. Amino acids: CASTGENYGYTF.

The chain employs TRBV4-1 and TRBJ2-7, with D possibly being TRBD2 (5 bases). Trimming took off 3 bases at V and 2 bases at J, with 11 bases between the two ends. The germline gives CDR1 MGHRA, CDR2 YSYEKL. The CDR3 is made up of 14 amino acids. The CDR3 here is CASSQAPAAYEQYF. In DNA form, the CDR3 reads TGCGCCAGCAGCCAGGCCCCAGCGGCCTACGAGCAGTACTTC.

This clonotype was found a few times. This chain joins TRBV2 and TRBJ2-7; D is unresolved. Germline CDR1 reads SNHLY; CDR2 reads FYNNEI. The length of the CDR3 is 15 residues. Trimming pared 0 bases from V and 1 base from J, leaving 10 bases between. The CDR3 here is CASSEAGQLSYEQYV. The CDR3 region has the DNA TGTGCCAGCAGTGAAGCTGGTCAGCTATCCTACGAGCAGTACGTC.

This CDR3 reads CASRQGRELFF. DNA for the CDR3: TGCGCCAGCAGACAGGGCCGGGAGCTGTTTTTT. The chain couples TRBV5-1 to TRBJ2-2; tentative D call: TRBD1 (6 bases). CDR1 SGHRS and CDR2 YFSETQ come from the germline V gene. The CDR3 is 11 amino acids. The V end lost 5 bases, the J end lost 9 bases, and 8 bases lay between the germline ends.

Ten or more counts support this clonotype. The chain joins TRBV5-1 to TRBJ1-1, with D tentatively TRBD1 (6 bases). The CDR3 is 15 residues long. Trimming stripped 4 bases from V and 1 base from J, with 14 bases between. Germline V gene data show CDR1 as SGHRS and CDR2 as YFSETQ. CDR3 amino acids: CASSRPTGRNTEAFF. In nucleotides, the CDR3 is TGCGCCAGCAGCAGACCGACAGGCCGGAACACTGAAGCTTTCTTT.

The chain carries TRBV7-8 and TRBJ2-3, with D tentatively TRBD1 (5 bases). Per germline, CDR1 SGHVS and CDR2 FQNEAQ. CDR3 length equals 13 residues. V was pared by 5 bases and J by 6 bases, with 12 bases between. The CDR3 sequence: CASSPRVSDTQYF. CDR3 bases: TGTGCCAGCAGCCCCAGGGTATCCGATACGCAGTATTTT.

The V call is TRBV15, the J call TRBJ1-2, with 10 bases aligning to TRBD1. The CDR3 covers 15 residues. Germline-derived CDR1 and CDR2 are LNHNV and YYDKDF (reference sequence). The ends lost 1 base at V and 4 bases at J; junction bases unmatched: 3. CDR3 protein: CATSRVGQGFYGYTF. CDR3 DNA: TGTGCCACCAGCAGAGTGGGACAGGGGTTCTATGGCTACACCTTC.

This clonotype has more than one count but fewer than ten. The V call is TRBV11-2, the J call TRBJ1-1; D unclear. This CDR3 contains 13 residues. Germline CDR1 is SGHAT and CDR2 is FQNNGV. V was trimmed by 1 base and J by 11 bases, leaving 14 bases between them. CDR3 amino acids: CASSLVGPTEAFF. The CDR3 DNA is TGTGCCAGCAGCTTAGTTGGGCCCACGGAGGCTTTCTTT.

The rearrangement uses TRBV5-6 and TRBJ2-3; 10 nucleotides match TRBD1. Germline trimming cut 4 bases from V and 4 bases from J; bases unmatched to any gene: 15. Germline values: CDR1 SGHDT, CDR2 YYEEEE. The CDR3 consists of 18 residues. The CDR3 protein is CASSRGGPGQGIPDTQYF. The CDR3 nucleotides are TGTGCCAGCAGCAGGGGGGGGCCGGGACAGGGGATCCCAGATACGCAGTATTTT.

V is TRBV20-1 and J is TRBJ2-1, with 9 bases identical to TRBD2. CDR1 is DFQATT and CDR2 is SNEGSKA in the germline V gene (reference sequence). This CDR3 is built from 15 residues. With V trimmed by 0 bases and J by 6 bases, 6 bases remained unmatched. The CDR3 sequence is CSARDLSGRGNEQFF. The CDR3, as DNA: TGCAGTGCTAGAGATCTTAGCGGGAGAGGCAATGAGCAGTTCTTC.

This clonotype showed up many times. The genes are TRBV5-5 and TRBJ2-1; TRBD1 is a possible D gene (6 bases). The V gene's germline CDR1 is SGHKS and CDR2 YYEKEE (reference sequence). This CDR3 contains 15 residues. V shed 0 bases and J shed 4 bases, with 11 bases lying between them. CDR3 loop: CASSLEGRGYNEQFF. The CDR3 bases are TGTGCCAGCAGCTTGGAAGGCAGGGGTTACAATGAGCAGTTCTTC.

The chain employs TRBV6-1 and TRBJ2-7; D is unclear. The germline V gene encodes CDR1 MNHNS and CDR2 SASEGT. V was cut by 6 bases and J by 3 bases, with 9 bases left in between. CDR3 length equals 12 residues. Here the CDR3 reads CASRKGIYEQYV. CDR3 coding DNA: TGTGCCAGCAGAAAGGGAATCTACGAGCAGTACGTC.

The chain has TRBV3-1 and TRBJ2-7; 7 bases map to TRBD2. Germline V CDR1 and CDR2: LGHDT, YNNKEL (reference sequence). Trimming removed 4 bases from V and 2 bases from J; junction bases left unmatched: 11. The CDR3 spans 16 residues. CDR3 bases: TGTGCCAGCAGCCGAGGGTCGGCTAGCGGAGCCTACGAGCAGTACTTC. This codes for CASSRGSASGAYEQYF.

V usage is TRBV6-1 and J usage is TRBJ1-3; perhaps TRBD1 as D (5 bases). The CDR3 contains 15 residues. V lost 5 bases, J lost 1 base, and 12 bases lay in between. The germline V gene has CDR1 MNHNS and CDR2 SASEGT. The CDR3 reads CASSLTATSGNTIYF. In nucleotides, the CDR3 is TGTGCCAGCAGTCTGACAGCTACTTCTGGAAACACCATATATTTT.

The rearrangement joins TRBV5-5 to TRBJ2-7; a weak D match, TRBD1 (5 bases). V lost 3 bases and J lost 1, with 11 bases in between. CDR3 length equals 14 residues. Germline loops: CDR1 SGHKS, CDR2 YYEKEE (reference sequence). The CDR3 DNA reads TGTGCCAGCAGCTCCCCAGGGCAATCCTACGAGCAGTACGTC. Encoded protein: CASSSPGQSYEQYV.

This clonotype was picked up many times. J is TRBJ2-1 and V is TRBV7-6; possibly TRBD2 for D (6 bases). V was cut by 2 bases and J by 0 bases, with 8 bases left in between. Germline CDR1 is SGHVS and CDR2 is FNYEAQ. CDR3 length equals 15 residues. The CDR3, as DNA: TGTGCCAGCAGCTTATCGACTAGCTCCTACAATGAGCAGTTCTTC. Protein sequence: CASSLSTSSYNEQFF.

In this sample, this clonotype turned up many times. The chain recombines TRBV28 with TRBJ2-1, with TRBD2 matching over 14 bases. Trimming cost V 6 bases and J 6 bases; bases outside gene matches: 7. This CDR3 has 16 residues. Per the germline V gene, CDR1 is MDHEN and CDR2 is SYDVKM. CDR3 in DNA: TGTGCCAGCAGGGACGGGACTAGCGGGAGTCTCAATGAGCAGTTCTTC. Amino acids: CASRDGTSGSLNEQFF.